This passage covers 10 T cell receptor beta chains from one sample sequenced in a study of blood T cells in healthy people across ages. Combining a sample-barcoded 5' primer with a J-beta primer mix, a second PCR ran for 7 to 11 cycles. TCRdb processed the 5' RACE reads anew with MiXCR; each CDR3 protein has one entry. The table records more than 1,400,000 distinct CDR3 sequences, 42% of them present only once. Sequencing was carried out using blood. These receptors all come from a woman aged 18-29 years in good health.

This sequence joins TRBV11-2 and TRBJ2-4; maybe TRBD2 (5 bases). The germline gives CDR1 SGHAT, CDR2 FQNNGV. This CDR3 is built from 14 residues. V dropped 3 bases and J dropped 4 bases, with 10 bases sitting between them. The DNA of the CDR3 is TGTGCCAGCAGCTTGGAGGCCAGTAAAAACATTCAGTACTTC. Translated, it gives CASSLEASKNIQYF.

This clonotype has more than one count but fewer than ten. V and J are TRBV15 and TRBJ2-7; D possibly corresponds to TRBD2 (6 bases). V lost 0 bases and J lost 0, with 9 bases in between. The CDR3 sequence is 15 residues long. Germline V gene sequence: CDR1 LNHNV, CDR2 YYDKDF (reference sequence). CDR3 sequence reads: CATSREAGSSYEQYF. The DNA of the CDR3 is TGTGCCACCAGCAGAGAGGCCGGGAGCTCCTACGAGCAGTACTTC.

CDR3 protein: CASSQVISVSYEQYF. In nucleotides, the CDR3 is TGCGCCAGCAGCCAAGTCATTAGCGTCTCCTACGAGCAGTACTTC. The chain carries TRBV4-1 and TRBJ2-7, with a weak D call TRBD2 (5 bases). V lost 1 base and J lost 0, with 10 bases in between. Looked up from germline, CDR1 is MGHRA and CDR2 is YSYEKL. CDR3 size: 15 residues.

For this clonotype: A much larger clone differs by one base, so this may be a read error. This chain uses TRBV4-1 with TRBJ1-1; D is undetermined. CDR3 size: 13 residues. The germline V gene has CDR1 MGHRA and CDR2 YSYEKL. Trimming cost V 3 bases and J 5 bases, with 10 bases left between them. The CDR3 protein is CASSHSEETEAFF. The CDR3 DNA follows: TGCGCCAGCAGCCATTCAGAGGAGACTGAAGCTTTCTTT.

With respect to this clonotype: Relative to the germline gene, one junction end is altered; a read error may explain this. The chain links TRBV25-1 to TRBJ1-2; D is unclear. The CDR3 has 11 residues. Germline V gene data show CDR1 as MGHDK and CDR2 as SYGVNS. The CDR3 is CASRGHYSYTF. Written as DNA, the CDR3 is TGTGCCAGCAGGGGCCACTATAGCTACACCTTC.

This clonotype has just a few counts. CDR3 nucleotide sequence: TGTGCCACCAGTGATATTGGAAACACCATATATTTT. Translating gives CATSDIGNTIYF. The chain couples TRBV24-1 to TRBJ1-3; no definite D call. The CDR3 totals 12 residues. Germline V gene data show CDR1 as KGHDR and CDR2 as SFDVKD. V lost 3 bases to trimming and J lost 3 bases, with 2 bases between them.

This chain joins TRBV6-6 and TRBJ2-1; possibly TRBD1 or TRBD2 for D (5 bases each). The J call may be mistaken, given a closer DNA end match to TRBJ2-7. This CDR3 has 14 amino acids. In germline, CDR1 is MNHNY, CDR2 SVGAGI (reference sequence). The CDR3 sequence is CASSEVSGPYEQYF. The CDR3 region has the DNA TGTGCCAGCAGCGAGGTCTCGGGGCCCTACGAGCAGTACTTC.

The chain carries TRBV6-6 and TRBJ2-7; D is perhaps TRBD2 (5 bases). The CDR3 totals 15 residues. The germline V gene encodes CDR1 MNHNY and CDR2 SVGAGI (reference sequence). V lost 5 bases and J lost 3, with 17 bases in between. DNA for the CDR3: TGTGCCAGCAGTCCAGCGACGGGAAAGATCTACGAGCAGTACTTC. Translated, it gives CASSPATGKIYEQYF.

This clonotype was observed a few times. J is TRBJ1-2 and V is TRBV7-9, with unresolved D. Trimming removed 2 bases from V and 5 bases from J, with 12 bases in between. The CDR3 is made up of 14 amino acids. CDR1 SEHNR and CDR2 FQNEAQ come from the germline V gene (reference sequence). The CDR3 DNA follows: TGTGCCAGCAGCTTATCTACGAATCAATATGGCTACACCTTC. The encoded protein is CASSLSTNQYGYTF.

The chain employs TRBV28 and TRBJ2-1, with D possibly being TRBD1 (6 bases). Germline CDR1 and CDR2: MDHEN and SYDVKM. CDR3 length: 13 residues. V was clipped by 7 bases and J by 1 base, with 8 bases between them. The CDR3 DNA reads TGTGCCAGCATCGACAGGTCCTACAATGAGCAGTTCTTC. It specifies CASIDRSYNEQFF.